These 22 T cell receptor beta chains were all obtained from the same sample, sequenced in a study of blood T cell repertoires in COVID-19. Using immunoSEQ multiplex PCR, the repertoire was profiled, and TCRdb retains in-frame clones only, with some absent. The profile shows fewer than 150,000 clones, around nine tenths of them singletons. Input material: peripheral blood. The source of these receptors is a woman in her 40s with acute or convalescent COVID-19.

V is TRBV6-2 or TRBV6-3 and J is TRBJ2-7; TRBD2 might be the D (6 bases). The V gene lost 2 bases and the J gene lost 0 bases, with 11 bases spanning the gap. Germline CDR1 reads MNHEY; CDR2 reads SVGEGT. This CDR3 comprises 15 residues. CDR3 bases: TGTGCCAGCAGTTACCCCCGGGGGAGCTCCTACGAGCAGTACTTC. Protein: CASSYPRGSSYEQYF.

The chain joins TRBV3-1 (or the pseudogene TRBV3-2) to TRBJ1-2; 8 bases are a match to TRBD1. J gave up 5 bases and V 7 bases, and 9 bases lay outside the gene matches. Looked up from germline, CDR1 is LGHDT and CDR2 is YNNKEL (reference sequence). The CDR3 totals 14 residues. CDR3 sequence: CASIGTGRGYGYTF. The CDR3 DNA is TGTGCCAGCATCGGGACAGGTCGGGGGTATGGCTACACCTTC.

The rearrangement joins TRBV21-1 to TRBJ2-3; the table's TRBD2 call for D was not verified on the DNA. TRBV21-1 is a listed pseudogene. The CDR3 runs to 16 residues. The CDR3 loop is CASSSPLASGTDTQYF. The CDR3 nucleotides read TGTGCCAGCAGCTCTCCTCTGGCTAGCGGGACAGATACGCAGTATTTT.

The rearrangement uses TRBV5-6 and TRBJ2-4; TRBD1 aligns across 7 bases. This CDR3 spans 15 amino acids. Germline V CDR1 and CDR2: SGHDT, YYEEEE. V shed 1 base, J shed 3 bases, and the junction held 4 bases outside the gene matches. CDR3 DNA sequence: TGTGCCAGCAGCTTGCAGGGGGTGGGCAAAAACATTCAGTACTTC. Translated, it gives CASSLQGVGKNIQYF.

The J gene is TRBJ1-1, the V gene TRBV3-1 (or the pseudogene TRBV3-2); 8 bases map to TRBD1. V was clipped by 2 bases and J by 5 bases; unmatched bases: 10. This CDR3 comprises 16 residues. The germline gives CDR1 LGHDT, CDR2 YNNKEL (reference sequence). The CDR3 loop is CASSQLSFRGPTEAFF. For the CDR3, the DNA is TGTGCCAGCAGCCAACTGTCTTTCAGGGGGCCGACTGAAGCTTTCTTT.

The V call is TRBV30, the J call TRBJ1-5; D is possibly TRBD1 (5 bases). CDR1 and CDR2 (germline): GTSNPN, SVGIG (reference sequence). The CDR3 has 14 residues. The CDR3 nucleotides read TGTGCTTGCACCGGGGGGAATAGCAATCAGCCCCAGCATTTT. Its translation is CACTGGNSNQPQHF. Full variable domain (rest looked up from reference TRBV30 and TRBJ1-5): SQTIHQWPATLVQPVGSPLSLECTVEGTSNPNLYWYRQAAGRGLQLLFYSVGIGQISSEVPQNLSASRPQDRQFILSSKKLLLSDSGFYLCACTGGNSNQPQHFGDGTRLSIL.

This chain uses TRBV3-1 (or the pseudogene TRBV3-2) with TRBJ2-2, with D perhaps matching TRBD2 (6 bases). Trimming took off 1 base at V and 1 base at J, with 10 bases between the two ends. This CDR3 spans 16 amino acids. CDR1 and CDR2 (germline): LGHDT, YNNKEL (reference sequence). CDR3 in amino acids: CASSQGGRGNTGELFF. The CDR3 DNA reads TGTGCCAGCAGCCAAGGAGGGCGGGGGAACACCGGGGAGCTGTTTTTT.

The DNA for the CDR3 is TGTGCCAGCAGTGCCACTGGACAGCTCTATAATTCACCCCTCCACTTT. Protein product: CASSATGQLYNSPLHF. The rearrangement joins TRBV6-4 to TRBJ1-6; TRBD1 might be the D (6 bases). Trimming removed 4 bases at V and 3 bases at J, with 13 bases between. CDR1 is MRHNA and CDR2 is SNTAGT in the germline V gene. The length of the CDR3 is 16 residues.

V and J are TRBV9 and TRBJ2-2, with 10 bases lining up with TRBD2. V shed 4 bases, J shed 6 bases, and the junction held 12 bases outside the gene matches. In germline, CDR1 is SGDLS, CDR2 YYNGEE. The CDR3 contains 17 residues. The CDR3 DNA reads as TGTGCCAGCAGCCCCCGAGGGCTAGCGGGGGCCGCCGGGGAGCTGTTTTTT. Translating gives CASSPRGLAGAAGELFF.

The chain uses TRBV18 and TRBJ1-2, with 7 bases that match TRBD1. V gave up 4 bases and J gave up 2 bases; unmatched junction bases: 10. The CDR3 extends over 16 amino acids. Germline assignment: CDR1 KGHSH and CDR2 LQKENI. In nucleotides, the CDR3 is TGTGCCAGCTCACTTACACCGGACAGGATGAACTATGGCTACACCTTC. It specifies CASSLTPDRMNYGYTF.

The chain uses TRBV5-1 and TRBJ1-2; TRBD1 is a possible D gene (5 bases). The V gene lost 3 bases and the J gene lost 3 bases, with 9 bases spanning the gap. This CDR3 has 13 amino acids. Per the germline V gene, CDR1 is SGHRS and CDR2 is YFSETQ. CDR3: CASSWDFDYGYTF. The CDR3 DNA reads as TGCGCCAGCAGCTGGGACTTTGACTATGGCTACACCTTC.

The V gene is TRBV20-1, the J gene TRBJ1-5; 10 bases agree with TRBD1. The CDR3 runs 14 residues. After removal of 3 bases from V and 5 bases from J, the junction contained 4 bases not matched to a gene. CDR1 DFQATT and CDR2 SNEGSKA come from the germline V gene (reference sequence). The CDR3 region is CSASRQGAHQPQHF. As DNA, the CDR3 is TGCAGTGCTAGTCGACAGGGGGCGCATCAGCCCCAGCATTTT.

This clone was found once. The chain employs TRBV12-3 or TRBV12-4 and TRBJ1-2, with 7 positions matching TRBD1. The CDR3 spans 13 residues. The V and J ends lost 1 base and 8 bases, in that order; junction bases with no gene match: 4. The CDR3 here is CASSLDRGDGYTF. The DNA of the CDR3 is TGTGCCAGCAGTTTAGACAGGGGCGACGGCTACACCTTC.

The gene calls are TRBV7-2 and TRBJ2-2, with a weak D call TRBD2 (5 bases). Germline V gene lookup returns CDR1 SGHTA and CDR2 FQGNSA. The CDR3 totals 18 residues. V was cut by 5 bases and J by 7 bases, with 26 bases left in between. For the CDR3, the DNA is TGTGCCAGCAGCCCTAAAAAGAGAGGACTCTCTTCCGGCGGGGAGCTGTTTTTT. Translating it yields CASSPKKRGLSSGGELFF.

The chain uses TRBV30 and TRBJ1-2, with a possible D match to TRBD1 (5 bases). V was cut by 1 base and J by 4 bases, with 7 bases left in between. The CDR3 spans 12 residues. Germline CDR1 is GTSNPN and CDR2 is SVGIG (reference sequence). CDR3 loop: CAWSDRSYGYTF. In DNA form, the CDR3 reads TGTGCCTGGAGTGACAGGTCCTATGGCTACACCTTC.

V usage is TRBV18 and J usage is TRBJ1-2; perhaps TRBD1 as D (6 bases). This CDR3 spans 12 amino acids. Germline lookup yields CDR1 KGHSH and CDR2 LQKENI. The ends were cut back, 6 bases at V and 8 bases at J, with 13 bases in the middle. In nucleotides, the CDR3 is TGTGCCAGCTCTCCTAGACAGGAGGGCTACACCTTC. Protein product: CASSPRQEGYTF.

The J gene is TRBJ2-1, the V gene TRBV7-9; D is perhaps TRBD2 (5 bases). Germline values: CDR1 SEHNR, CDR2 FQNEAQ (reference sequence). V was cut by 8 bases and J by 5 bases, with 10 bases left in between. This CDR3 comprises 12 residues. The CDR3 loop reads CASRTADNEQFF. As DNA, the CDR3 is TGTGCCAGCCGCACAGCGGACAATGAGCAGTTCTTC.

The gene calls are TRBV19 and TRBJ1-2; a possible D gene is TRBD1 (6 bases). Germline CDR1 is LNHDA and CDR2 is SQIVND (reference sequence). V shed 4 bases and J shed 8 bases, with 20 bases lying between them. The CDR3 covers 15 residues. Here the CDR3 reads CASSTQAGGAGGYTF. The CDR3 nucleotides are TGTGCCAGTAGTACTCAGGCCGGGGGGGCCGGAGGCTACACCTTC.

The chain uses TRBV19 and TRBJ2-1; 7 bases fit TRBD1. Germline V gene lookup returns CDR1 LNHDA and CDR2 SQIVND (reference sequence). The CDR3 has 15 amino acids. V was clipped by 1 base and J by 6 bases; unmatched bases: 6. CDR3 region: CASSIGTGWGNEQFF. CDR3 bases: TGTGCCAGTAGTATAGGGACAGGCTGGGGCAATGAGCAGTTCTTC.

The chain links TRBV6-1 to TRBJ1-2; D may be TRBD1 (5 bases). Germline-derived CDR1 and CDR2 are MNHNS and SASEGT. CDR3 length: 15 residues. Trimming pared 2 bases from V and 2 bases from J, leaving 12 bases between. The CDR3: CASSELLGANYGYTF. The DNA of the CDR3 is TGTGCCAGCAGTGAATTGCTAGGGGCAAACTATGGCTACACCTTC.

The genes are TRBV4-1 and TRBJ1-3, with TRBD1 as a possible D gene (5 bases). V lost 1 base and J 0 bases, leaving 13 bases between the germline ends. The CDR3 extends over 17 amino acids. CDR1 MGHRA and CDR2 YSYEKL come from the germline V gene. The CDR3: CASSQGADRLSGNTIYF. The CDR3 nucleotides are TGCGCCAGCAGCCAAGGAGCCGACAGACTCTCTGGAAACACCATATATTTT.

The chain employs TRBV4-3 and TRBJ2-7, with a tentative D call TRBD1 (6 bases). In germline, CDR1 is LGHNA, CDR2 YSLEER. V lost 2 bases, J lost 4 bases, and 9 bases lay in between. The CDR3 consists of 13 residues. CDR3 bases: TGCGCCAGCAGCCAAAACGACAGGTACGAGCAGTACTTC. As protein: CASSQNDRYEQYF.